A selection of T cell receptor beta chains follows, all from one sample in a study of shared T cell receptors in the human thymus. This table comes from immunoSEQ multiplex PCR, and its TCRdb copy is limited to in-frame clones, with some not included. Among under 450,000 clones listed, around 95% were seen once. Material: thymocytes. The receptor set was obtained from a human donor. Each CDR3 is given with its conserved first and last residue. A D gene is named only where the DNA matches it firmly. Only some rows state a clone size, as once, few, many or a class for expanded clones.

d_gene,j_gene,abundance,v_gene,CDR3nt,CDR3aa
-,TRBJ2-1,-,TRBV21-1,TGTGCCACCCTAGAGGACTACCTTGCCTTTACCTACAATGAGCAGTTCTTC,CATLEDYLAFTYNEQFF
-,TRBJ2-1,-,TRBV9,TGTGCCAGCAGCGTAGGGTGGACCAATGAGCAGTTCTTC,CASSVGWTNEQFF
TRBD2,TRBJ2-2,-,TRBV7-7,TGTGCTAGCAGCTTAGGGGCCGGGACTAGCGGTCTAACCGACACCGGGGAGCTGTTTTTT,CASSLGAGTSGLTDTGELFF
-,TRBJ1-5,-,TRBV6-6,TGTGCCAGCAGCAAAAAGGGACGGGGACTCAATCAGCCCCAGCATTTT,CASSKKGRGLNQPQHF
TRBD1,TRBJ2-2,-,TRBV18,TGTGCCAGCTCACCGAACGGACAGGGAGAGGCCGGGGAGCTGTTTTTT,CASSPNGQGEAGELFF
-,TRBJ1-2,-,TRBV5-1,TGCGCCAGCAGCTTGGCTCGGCCCCGGGGGTCCAAGGGCCTATATGGCTACACCTTC,CASSLARPRGSKGLYGYTF
TRBD1,TRBJ1-3,-,TRBV5-1,TGCGCCAGCAGCGGTACAGGGGTGGAGGGAAACACCATATATTTT,CASSGTGVEGNTIYF
-,TRBJ2-3,-,TRBV7-3,TGTGCCAGCAGCTTAACGTACTATCCGTACACAGATACGCAGTATTTT,CASSLTYYPYTDTQYF
-,TRBJ1-3,-,TRBV7-9,TGTGCCAGCAGCCCAAACTCCAGGGGCGGAGGAAACACCATATATTTT,CASSPNSRGGGNTIYF
-,TRBJ1-1,-,TRBV28,TGTGCCAGCAGTTTCGGCACAGTGAACACTGAAGCTTTCTTT,CASSFGTVNTEAFF
-,TRBJ2-1,-,TRBV10-3,TGTGCCATAAGACGGGTGGGGAATGAGCAGTTCTTC,CAIRRVGNEQFF
TRBD2,TRBJ2-1,-,TRBV5-4,TGTGCCAGCAGCCCAGAGCGGGGCTATTACAATGAGCAGTTCTTC,CASSPERGYYNEQFF
TRBD2,TRBJ2-3,-,TRBV19,TGTGCCAGTAGTATAGATTCCGGGAGGCACACAGATACGCAGTATTTT,CASSIDSGRHTDTQYF
TRBD2,TRBJ2-7,-,TRBV7-8,TGTGCCAGCAGCTTAGTAGCGGGAGTTGGCTACGAGCAGTACTTC,CASSLVAGVGYEQYF
-,TRBJ2-7,-,TRBV5-1,TGCGCCAGTACGGGACCCTACTCCTACGAGCAGTACTTC,CASTGPYSYEQYF
-,TRBJ2-5,-,TRBV18,TGTGCCAGCTCACCATCCGGACAGACGTACCAAGAGACCCAGTACTTC,CASSPSGQTYQETQYF
-,TRBJ2-3,-,TRBV28,TGTGCCAGCAATGCCCCAGATACGCAGTATTTT,CASNAPDTQYF
TRBD1,TRBJ2-4,-,TRBV19,TGTGCCAGTACCAAGGGACAGGGGTGGAACTTC,CASTKGQGWNF
TRBD1,TRBJ1-2,once,TRBV29-1,TGCAGCGTTTCCGGGACAGGGGCTAACTATGGCTACACCTTC,CSVSGTGANYGYTF
TRBD2,TRBJ2-1,once,TRBV10-3,TGTGCCATCAGTCAATTAGGACTAGCGGGTTACAATGAGCAGTTCTTC,CAISQLGLAGYNEQFF
TRBD1,TRBJ2-2,-,TRBV2,TGTGCCCGGGGGGCGGGACAGGGTTACACCGGGGAGCTGTTTTTT,CARGAGQGYTGELFF
TRBD2,TRBJ2-1,-,TRBV28,TGTGCCACCCTTTTCAGTGGACTAGCGGGACGCTATGAGCAGTTCTTC,CATLFSGLAGRYEQFF
TRBD1,TRBJ2-7,-,TRBV30,TGTGCCTGGAGTGTACAGGGTCAGGGGGTATCCTGCTCCTACGAGCAGTACTTC,CAWSVQGQGVSCSYEQYF
-,TRBJ2-7,-,TRBV30,TGTGCCCCCGAGTTAGCGACCGTCTGCGCGCAGTACTTC,CAPELATVCAQYF
TRBD1,TRBJ2-7,-,TRBV28,TGTGCCAGCAGCCTAGAGGACAGGATCTACGAGCAGTACTTC,CASSLEDRIYEQYF
-,TRBJ2-1,-,TRBV4-1,TGCGCCAGCAGCCAAGCCCGAACTAGATTAGGGGGGGGCTCCTACAATGAGCAGTTCTTC,CASSQARTRLGGGSYNEQFF
-,TRBJ2-7,-,TRBV28,TGTGCCAGCAGGGGACCGGACTCCTACGAGCAGTACTTC,CASRGPDSYEQYF
TRBD1,TRBJ1-1,-,TRBV25-1,TGTGCCAGCAGTGGACAGGGGGGCACTGAAGCTTTCTTT,CASSGQGGTEAFF
-,TRBJ2-1,once,TRBV11-3,TGTGCCAGCAGCTCAAAGCATATAAGTGGTGAGCAGTTCTTC,CASSSKHISGEQFF
TRBD2,TRBJ2-7,-,TRBV7-2,TGTGCCAGCAGCCCTGGGACTAGCGGTTCCTACGAGCAGTACTTC,CASSPGTSGSYEQYF
-,TRBJ2-1,-,TRBV19,TGTGCCAGTAGTATCGGTTCGGGGAAAGAGTACAATGAGCAGTTCTTC,CASSIGSGKEYNEQFF
-,TRBJ2-1,-,TRBV27,TGTGCCAGCAGTGGCCGGGACATATATTTCTCCTACAATGAGCAGTTCTTC,CASSGRDIYFSYNEQFF
TRBD1,TRBJ2-5,-,TRBV11-2,TGTGCCAGCAGCTTACCACAGGGGGCCGAGACCCAGTACTTC,CASSLPQGAETQYF
TRBD2,TRBJ2-3,-,TRBV4-2,TGTGCCAGCAGCCAAATACTAGCGGCGCTCACAGATACGCAGTATTTT,CASSQILAALTDTQYF
-,TRBJ2-7,-,TRBV6-5,TGTGCCAGCAGTTACTTGCGGGGCCAGAGAGGCTACGAGCAGTACTTC,CASSYLRGQRGYEQYF
-,TRBJ2-7,once,TRBV27,TGTGCCAGCAGTCCACTGGGGGGAAAGAGCTCCTACGAGCAGTACTTC,CASSPLGGKSSYEQYF
TRBD2,TRBJ2-7,-,TRBV28,TGTGCCAGCAGTTTGGAAGCTAGCGGGAGGGGGGCCTACGAGCAGTACTTC,CASSLEASGRGAYEQYF
TRBD2,TRBJ2-7,-,TRBV7-9,TGTGCCAGCAGTCCGGGGGGAGACGAGCAGTACTTC,CASSPGGDEQYF
-,TRBJ2-7,-,TRBV5-6,TGTGCCAGCGTAACGCTACGCTGGAGGGACTACGAGCAGTACTTC,CASVTLRWRDYEQYF
-,TRBJ2-5,-,TRBV7-9,TGTGCCAGCAGCTTTAACCTGATCGTAGCTTCCCAAGAGACCCAGTACTTC,CASSFNLIVASQETQYF
-,TRBJ2-1,-,TRBV4-2,TGTGCCAGCAGCCAAGTCCCTATCAATGAGCAGTTCTTC,CASSQVPINEQFF
TRBD1,TRBJ2-4,-,TRBV18,TGTGCCAGCTCACAAGGACAGGGAGCCAAAAACATTCAGTACTTC,CASSQGQGAKNIQYF
-,TRBJ1-1,-,TRBV19,TGTGCCAGTAGTTTCCAGAACACTGAAGCTTTCTTT,CASSFQNTEAFF
-,TRBJ2-1,-,TRBV10-3,TGTGCCATCAGTGAGTCGAGACGGGAGTCCTACAATGAGCAGTTCTTC,CAISESRRESYNEQFF
-,TRBJ2-1,-,TRBV7-9,TGTGCCAGCAGCTTAGAAGGAACCAACAATGAGCAGTTCTTC,CASSLEGTNNEQFF